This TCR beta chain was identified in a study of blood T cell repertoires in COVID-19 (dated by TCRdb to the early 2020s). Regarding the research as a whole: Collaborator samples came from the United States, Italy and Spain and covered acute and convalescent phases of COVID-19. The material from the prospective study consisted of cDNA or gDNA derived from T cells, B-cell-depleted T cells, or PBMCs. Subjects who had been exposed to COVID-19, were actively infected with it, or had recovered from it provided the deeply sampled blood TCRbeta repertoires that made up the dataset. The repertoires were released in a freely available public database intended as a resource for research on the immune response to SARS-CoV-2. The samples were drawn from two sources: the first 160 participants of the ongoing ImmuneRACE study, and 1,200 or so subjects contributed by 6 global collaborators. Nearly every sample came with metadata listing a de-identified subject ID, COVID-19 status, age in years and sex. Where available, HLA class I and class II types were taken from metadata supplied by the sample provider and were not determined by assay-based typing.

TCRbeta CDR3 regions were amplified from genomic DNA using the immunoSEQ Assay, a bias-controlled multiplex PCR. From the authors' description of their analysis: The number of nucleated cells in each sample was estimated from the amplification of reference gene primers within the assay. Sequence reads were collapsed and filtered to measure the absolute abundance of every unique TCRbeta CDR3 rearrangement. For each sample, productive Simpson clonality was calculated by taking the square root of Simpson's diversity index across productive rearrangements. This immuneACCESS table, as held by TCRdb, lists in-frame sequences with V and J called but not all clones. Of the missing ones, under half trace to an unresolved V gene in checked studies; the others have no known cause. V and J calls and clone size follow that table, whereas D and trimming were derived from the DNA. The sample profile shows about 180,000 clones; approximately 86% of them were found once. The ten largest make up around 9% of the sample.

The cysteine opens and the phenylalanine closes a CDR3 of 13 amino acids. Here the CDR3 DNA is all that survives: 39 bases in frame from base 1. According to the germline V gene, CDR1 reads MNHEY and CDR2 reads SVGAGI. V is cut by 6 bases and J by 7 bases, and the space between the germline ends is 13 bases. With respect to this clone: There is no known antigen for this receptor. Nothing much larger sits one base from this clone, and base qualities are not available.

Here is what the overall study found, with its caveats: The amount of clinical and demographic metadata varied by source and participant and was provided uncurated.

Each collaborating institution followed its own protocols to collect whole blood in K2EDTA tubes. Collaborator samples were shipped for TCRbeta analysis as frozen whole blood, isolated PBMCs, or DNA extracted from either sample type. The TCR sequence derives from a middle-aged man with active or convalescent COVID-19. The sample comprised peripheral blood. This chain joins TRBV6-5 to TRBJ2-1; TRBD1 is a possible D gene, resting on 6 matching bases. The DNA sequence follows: TGTGCCAGCAGGGACGGAAGGGGGAATGAGCAGTTCTTC. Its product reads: CASRDGRGNEQFF.